This TCR beta chain was recovered during a study of blood T cell repertoires in COVID-19. V lost 4 bases and J lost 7, with 16 bases in between. Looked up from germline, CDR1 is GTSNPN and CDR2 is SVGIG (reference sequence). The CDR3 length is 13 residues. This clone was seen a few times. Assay used: immunoSEQ multiplex PCR; TCRdb lists only in-frame clones, some missing. The profile shows some 100,000 clones, 88% of them singletons. The sequence derives from a woman aged 55-75 years with acute or convalescent COVID-19. The sample consisted of peripheral blood. The chain is built from TRBV30 and TRBJ1-1, with D perhaps TRBD1 (5 bases). Here the CDR3 reads CAWKGPPGGEAFF. The CDR3 coding sequence is TGTGCCTGGAAAGGCCCCCCCGGGGGTGAAGCTTTCTTT.